This TCR beta chain originates from a study of blood T cells in healthy people across ages. Findings and caveats of the study: Any changes in expanded clonotypes were possibly confounded, as donor CMV status remained unknown.

The J segment lost 7 bases and the V segment lost 3 bases, leaving 13 bases of the junction unmatched. The CDR3 extends over 16 amino acids. From germline, CDR1 is SGHRS and CDR2 YFSETQ. Next came a second PCR, run for about 6 to 12 cycles, which used a sample-barcoded 5' primer along with a J-beta primer mix. Per sample, CDR3-containing paired-end reads numbered at least 2.5 million. TCRdb re-called the 5' RACE reads through MiXCR, storing one row per CDR3 protein. The table lists under 800,000 distinct CDR3 sequences, roughly 43% of them singletons. In this sample, this clonotype turned up a few times. Its cognate antigen is unknown. Sample donors were healthy Caucasian individuals that came from Russia, aged 6 to 90.

The rearrangement uses TRBV5-1 and TRBJ2-7; 10 bases line up with TRBD2. This TCR derives from a woman in her fifties or sixties in good health. The sample was blood. The CDR3 region is CASSSLTSGDQNEQYF. The CDR3 DNA follows: TGCGCCAGCAGCTCGCTAACTAGCGGGGACCAAAATGAGCAGTACTTC.